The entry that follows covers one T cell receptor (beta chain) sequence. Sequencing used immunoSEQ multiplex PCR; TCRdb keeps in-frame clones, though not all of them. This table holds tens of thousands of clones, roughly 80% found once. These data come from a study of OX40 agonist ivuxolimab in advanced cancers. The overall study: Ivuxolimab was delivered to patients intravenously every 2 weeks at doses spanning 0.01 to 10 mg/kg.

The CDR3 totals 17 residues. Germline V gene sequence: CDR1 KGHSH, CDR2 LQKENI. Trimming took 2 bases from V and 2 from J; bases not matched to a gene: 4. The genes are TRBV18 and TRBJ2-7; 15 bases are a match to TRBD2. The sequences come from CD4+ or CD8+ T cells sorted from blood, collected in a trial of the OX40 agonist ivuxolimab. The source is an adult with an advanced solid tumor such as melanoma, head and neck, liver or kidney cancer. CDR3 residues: CASSPSGLAGGAYEQYF. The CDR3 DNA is TGTGCCAGCTCACCATCGGGACTAGCGGGGGGCGCCTACGAGCAGTACTTC.